Shown below are 31 T cell receptor beta chains from a single sample sequenced in a study of identifying expanded T cells in peripheral blood. Clones were read by immunoSEQ multiplex PCR, and TCRdb kept only the in-frame ones, dropping some. The sample lists about 90,000 clones, approximately 85% occurring once. Sequencing input: blood. Receptors were obtained from a person between 18 and 75 years old in good health.

The genes are TRBV9 and TRBJ2-1; weak D call: TRBD2 (7 bases). The length of the CDR3 is 16 residues. Germline V CDR1 and CDR2: SGDLS, YYNGEE. Between the trimmed V and J ends, which lost 4 bases and 8 bases, there was a span of 22 bases. CDR3 region: CASSPVGGGLYHEQFF. For the CDR3, the DNA is TGTGCCAGCAGCCCCGTGGGGGGGGGCCTTTATCATGAGCAGTTCTTC.

V usage is TRBV2 and J usage is TRBJ1-1, with D uncertain. This CDR3 contains 13 residues. Trimming left V 8 bases short and J 0 bases short, with 10 bases between. The germline V gene encodes CDR1 SNHLY and CDR2 FYNNEI. The CDR3 spells CASRGNMNTEAFF. The DNA of the CDR3 is TGTGCCAGCCGTGGAAACATGAACACTGAAGCTTTCTTT.

This clone was observed a single time. The chain recombines TRBV4-1 with TRBJ2-7, with 9 bases matching TRBD1. The CDR3 length is 14 residues. V shed 4 bases, J shed 3 bases, and the junction held 4 bases outside the gene matches. The germline gives CDR1 MGHRA, CDR2 YSYEKL. The DNA for the CDR3 is TGCGCCAGCAGCCCGGGACAGGGTGTCTACGAGCAGTACTTC. Translation: CASSPGQGVYEQYF.

J is TRBJ2-2 and V is TRBV19, with 9 bases lining up with TRBD2. Germline lookup yields CDR1 LNHDA and CDR2 SQIVND (reference sequence). The CDR3 consists of 19 residues. V was pared by 3 bases and J by 3 bases, with 14 bases of the junction left unmatched. The CDR3 DNA reads as TGTGCCAGTAGTATTGACGGCGGGGGGGCCTATATCGACACCGGGGAGCTGTTTTTT. Protein: CASSIDGGGAYIDTGELFF.

This clone has just one count. This chain links TRBV29-1 with TRBJ1-2; 8 bases are shared with TRBD1. V gave up 8 bases and J gave up 3 bases; unmatched junction bases: 8. CDR3 size: 13 residues. Germline-derived CDR1 and CDR2 are SQVTM and ANQGSEA. The CDR3 DNA reads TGCAGCTTCTCCAGGGGGCCCGACTATGGCTACACCTTC. This gives the protein CSFSRGPDYGYTF.

V usage is TRBV18 and J usage is TRBJ1-6; D remains unclear. V was trimmed by 0 bases and J by 8 bases, leaving 8 bases between them. The germline V gene has CDR1 KGHSH and CDR2 LQKENI. The CDR3 contains 14 residues. The DNA of the CDR3 is TGTGCCAGCTCACCACCGACCGGGTATTCACCCCTCCACTTT. It yields the protein CASSPPTGYSPLHF.

A single count supports this clone. In DNA, the CDR3 is TGTGCCAGCAGCGGGACAGGGTCCTATGGCTACACCTTC. Translation gives CASSGTGSYGYTF. The chain is built from TRBV2 and TRBJ1-2; 9 nucleotides agree with TRBD1. The CDR3 is made up of 13 amino acids. V shed 6 bases and J 4 bases; nucleotides not matched to a gene: 3. The germline V gene has CDR1 SNHLY and CDR2 FYNNEI.

In its sample, this clone was seen once. CDR3 loop: CSVEYGTKRGDSEYF. The CDR3 bases are TGCAGCGTTGAATATGGGACTAAGCGGGGGGACTCGGAGTACTTC. The chain couples TRBV29-1 to TRBJ2-7; 9 positions match TRBD2. Germline-derived CDR1 and CDR2 are SQVTM and ANQGSEA. Trimming cost V 2 bases and J 11 bases; bases outside gene matches: 16. The CDR3 is 15 residues long.

With regard to this clone: This sample also contains other DNA sequences that code for the same CDR3. This chain links TRBV2 with TRBJ2-2; the D gene is possibly TRBD2 (5 bases). V was pared by 4 bases and J by 5 bases, with 11 bases between. This CDR3 has 14 amino acids. CDR1 is SNHLY, CDR2 FYNNEI, per germline. Written as DNA, the CDR3 is TGTGCCAGCAGTGTCCGGACTGATACCGGGGAGCTGTTTTTT. This sequence encodes CASSVRTDTGELFF.

CDR3 loop: CASSPNQETQYF. DNA for the CDR3: TGTGCCAGCTCACCAAACCAAGAGACCCAGTACTTC. The chain recombines TRBV18 with TRBJ2-5; no definite D call. V gave up 2 bases and J gave up 0 bases, with 1 base separating them. Germline V gene sequence: CDR1 KGHSH, CDR2 LQKENI. There are 12 residues in the CDR3.

V is TRBV11-3 and J is TRBJ2-5; weak D call: TRBD2 (6 bases). V lost 5 bases, J lost 5 bases, and 15 bases lay in between. This CDR3 comprises 14 residues. CDR1 SGHNT and CDR2 YENEEA come from the germline V gene. The chain's CDR3 is CASSADGSEETQYF. CDR3 nucleotide sequence: TGTGCCAGCAGCGCAGACGGGAGCGAGGAGACCCAGTACTTC.

In DNA, the CDR3 is TGTGCCAGTAGTATCCCGGGACAGGGTGAAGCTTTCTTT. Protein: CASSIPGQGEAFF. The chain employs TRBV19 and TRBJ1-1; 9 bases align to TRBD1. The germline V gene encodes CDR1 LNHDA and CDR2 SQIVND (reference sequence). With 3 bases clipped from V and 7 bases from J, the junction kept 3 bases outside the gene matches. This CDR3 has 13 residues.

The chain carries TRBV2 and TRBJ1-4, with D possibly matching TRBD1 (6 bases). Trimming shortened V by 2 bases and J by 3 bases, and 10 bases separated the two germline ends. This CDR3 region has 15 residues. Germline lookup yields CDR1 SNHLY and CDR2 FYNNEI. Here the CDR3 reads CASSEQGIANEKLFF. CDR3 DNA sequence: TGTGCCAGCAGTGAACAGGGGATTGCTAATGAAAAACTGTTTTTT.

The chain recombines TRBV2 with TRBJ2-2; 9 nucleotides agree with TRBD1. CDR1 and CDR2 (germline): SNHLY, FYNNEI. This CDR3 comprises 15 residues. J was trimmed by 7 bases and V by 8 bases; bases with no gene match: 11. The CDR3 reads CASGSDRGLGGELFF. The CDR3, as DNA: TGTGCCAGCGGTTCGGACAGGGGACTCGGCGGGGAGCTGTTTTTT.

This chain links TRBV11-2 with TRBJ2-1; 9 bases agree with TRBD2. The junction had 17 bases not matched to a gene; V was cut back by 8 bases and J by 6 bases. This CDR3 has 17 amino acids. CDR1 is SGHAT and CDR2 is FQNNGV in the germline V gene. The CDR3 sequence is CASLAGVAGGPGNEQFF. CDR3 DNA sequence: TGTGCCAGCCTTGCTGGGGTGGCGGGGGGGCCGGGCAATGAGCAGTTCTTC.

This clone was detected once. This chain uses TRBV5-1 with TRBJ2-1; D uncertain. V lost 4 bases and J lost 6, with 5 bases in between. This CDR3 has 11 residues. CDR1 is SGHRS, CDR2 YFSETQ, per germline. Here the CDR3 DNA reads TGCGCCAGCAGCCAAGGCAATGAGCAGTTCTTC. Translating it yields CASSQGNEQFF.

CDR3 DNA sequence: TGTGCCAGCAGCCCGACAGGAGGTACCTACGAGCAGTACTTC. As protein: CASSPTGGTYEQYF. The chain joins TRBV11-1 to TRBJ2-7, with D tentatively TRBD1 (6 bases). V lost 5 bases to trimming and J lost 2 bases, with 13 bases between them. The CDR3 is made up of 14 amino acids. CDR1 is SGHAT and CDR2 is FQDESV in the germline V gene (reference sequence).

The chain is built from TRBV19 and TRBJ2-7; 10 nucleotides agree with TRBD1. V gave up 7 bases and J gave up 2 bases; unmatched junction bases: 11. The CDR3 spans 16 residues. Germline V gene data show CDR1 as LNHDA and CDR2 as SQIVND (reference sequence). CDR3 residues: CASKLTGGARAYEQYF. For the CDR3, the DNA is TGTGCCAGTAAGCTGACAGGGGGCGCCCGGGCCTACGAGCAGTACTTC.

This chain connects TRBV5-4 to TRBJ2-3; the match to TRBD2 covers 11 bases. With 4 bases clipped from V and 5 bases from J, the junction kept 6 bases outside the gene matches. This CDR3 region has 15 residues. Germline CDR1 SGHNT, CDR2 YYREEE (reference sequence). CDR3 DNA sequence: TGTGCCAGCAGCGGAATGCTAGCGGGAGGAGATACGCAGTATTTT. Its protein product is CASSGMLAGGDTQYF. Full variable domain (remainder filled in from reference TRBV5-4 and TRBJ2-3): ETGVTQSPTHLIKTRGQQVTLRCSSQSGHNTVSWYQQALGQGPQFIFQYYREEENGRGNFPPRFSGLQFPNYSSELNVNALELDDSALYLCASSGMLAGGDTQYFGPGTRLTVL.

The V call is TRBV20-1, the J call TRBJ1-1, with D hard to call. The CDR3 has 11 residues. CDR1 DFQATT and CDR2 SNEGSKA come from the germline V gene (reference sequence). V lost 4 bases, J lost 7 bases, and 10 bases lay in between. For the CDR3, the DNA is TGCAGTGCTAAGGGTCTAAGTGAAGCTTTCTTT. It is translated as CSAKGLSEAFF.

The chain recombines TRBV7-9 with TRBJ2-3; TRBD2 aligns across 10 bases. The CDR3 contains 14 residues. CDR1 and CDR2 from the germline V gene are SEHNR and FQNEAQ (reference sequence). Trimming cost V 5 bases and J 5 bases; bases outside gene matches: 4. Here the CDR3 reads CASSDSGRQDTQYF. DNA of the CDR3: TGTGCCAGCAGCGATAGCGGGAGGCAAGATACGCAGTATTTT.

This clone was observed once. The V call is TRBV9, the J call TRBJ2-1, with TRBD2 matching 9 bases. Trimming at V came to 0 bases and at J to 7 bases, leaving 5 bases not matched to a gene. Germline V gene sequence: CDR1 SGDLS, CDR2 YYNGEE. The CDR3 runs to 15 residues. The CDR3 nucleotides are TGTGCCAGCAGCGTAGGAGGCGGGGGGGCGAATGAGCAGTTCTTC. Its translation: CASSVGGGGANEQFF.

The rearrangement links TRBV25-1 to TRBJ2-2; 12 bases agree with TRBD2. The CDR3 loop spans 14 amino acids. With V trimmed by 6 bases and J by 4 bases, 0 bases remained unmatched. Germline CDR1 reads MGHDK; CDR2 reads SYGVNS. In DNA form, the CDR3 reads TGTGCCAGCAGGGGACTAGCGGGCACCGGGGAGCTGTTTTTT. Translated, it gives CASRGLAGTGELFF.

The genes are TRBV7-9 and TRBJ2-7, with a weak D call TRBD1 (6 bases). The CDR3 length is 14 residues. The V end was cut by 4 bases, the J end by 2 bases, with 12 bases between. Germline loops: CDR1 SEHNR, CDR2 FQNEAQ (reference sequence). The CDR3 DNA reads TGTGCCAGCAGCTCAACCGACAGGACCTACGAGCAGTACTTC. Protein: CASSSTDRTYEQYF.

The CDR3, as DNA: TGTGCCAGCAGCACCGGACCCACCTACGAGCAGTACTTC. It is translated as CASSTGPTYEQYF. The chain couples TRBV7-2 to TRBJ2-7; no reliable D call. The V gene's germline CDR1 is SGHTA and CDR2 FQGNSA. V was pared by 5 bases and J by 2 bases, with 10 bases between. The CDR3 is made up of 13 amino acids.

This clone turned up a few times. The chain combines TRBV6-5 with TRBJ1-1, with D tentatively TRBD1 (6 bases). CDR1 is MNHEY and CDR2 is SVGAGI in the germline V gene. This CDR3 comprises 15 residues. V gave up 6 bases and J gave up 6 bases, with 20 bases separating them. CDR3 protein: CASSPHRQGRAEAFF. The CDR3 DNA sequence: TGTGCCAGCAGCCCTCATAGGCAGGGGCGTGCTGAAGCTTTCTTT.

The V gene is TRBV5-1, the J gene TRBJ2-3, with D unclear. The V gene's germline CDR1 is SGHRS and CDR2 YFSETQ. V shed 1 base and J shed 2 bases, with 11 bases lying between them. The CDR3 covers 15 residues. The CDR3 coding sequence is TGCGCCAGCAGCTTGTTGGAACACCCCACAGATACGCAGTATTTT. It is translated as CASSLLEHPTDTQYF.

This sequence joins TRBV4-1 and TRBJ2-1, with 7 nucleotides matching TRBD2. This CDR3 has 17 amino acids. Germline V gene sequence: CDR1 MGHRA, CDR2 YSYEKL. J gave up 6 bases and V 0 bases, and 11 bases lay outside the gene matches. The CDR3 nucleotides are TGCGCCAGCAGCCAAGAGGGGACTACCGGTGGGGTCAATGAGCAGTTCTTC. Protein sequence: CASSQEGTTGGVNEQFF.

For this clone: The sample contains more than one DNA sequence encoding this CDR3. The genes are TRBV29-1 and TRBJ1-1, with no clear D. The CDR3 is 13 residues long. Germline V gives CDR1 SQVTM, CDR2 ANQGSEA. The V end was cut by 4 bases, the J end by 3 bases, with 12 bases between. CDR3 bases: TGCAGCGTTGCGGCCGGGTTTTACACTGAAGCTTTCTTT. It is translated as CSVAAGFYTEAFF.

The chain combines TRBV30 with TRBJ2-3; D gene uncertain. This CDR3 contains 12 residues. From germline, CDR1 is GTSNPN and CDR2 SVGIG (reference sequence). V shed 3 bases and J shed 5 bases, with 9 bases lying between them. The DNA of the CDR3 is TGTGCCTGGAGGGAGTCGGGAGATACGCAGTATTTT. This gives the protein CAWRESGDTQYF.

To note about this clone: Different DNA sequences within this sample yield the same CDR3. The chain employs TRBV6-5 and TRBJ1-3; D remains ambiguous. The CDR3 runs to 16 residues. The germline V gene has CDR1 MNHEY and CDR2 SVGAGI. V shed 0 bases and J shed 0 bases, with 9 bases lying between them. The CDR3, as DNA: TGTGCCAGCAGTTACTCCCCGGGCAGCTCTGGAAACACCATATATTTT. Translated, it gives CASSYSPGSSGNTIYF.